A single sample is the source of the 24 T cell receptor beta chains below, sequenced in a study of blood T cell repertoires in COVID-19. Profiled with immunoSEQ multiplex PCR; TCRdb holds only in-frame clones, not every one. The sample holds about 180,000 clones; 70% to 85% are singletons and the top ten take roughly 9.8%. The material sequenced was peripheral blood. The receptors originated from a woman of 80 years or more with acute or convalescent COVID-19.

The CDR3 DNA sequence: TGCGCCAGCAGCCCGGGACAGAGCGACACCGGGGAGCTGTTTTTT. Amino acid sequence: CASSPGQSDTGELFF. This chain uses TRBV5-1 with TRBJ2-2; 7 bases are shared with TRBD1. Germline V CDR1 and CDR2: SGHRS, YFSETQ. This CDR3 is 15 amino acids long. V was clipped by 4 bases and J by 3 bases; unmatched bases: 6.

The rearrangement joins TRBV19 to TRBJ1-2; a weak D match, TRBD1 (6 bases). The CDR3 is 13 amino acids. Germline CDR1 is LNHDA and CDR2 is SQIVND (reference sequence). V lost 8 bases and J lost 2, with 12 bases in between. The CDR3 reads CASRTDLNYGYTF. As DNA, the CDR3 is TGTGCCAGTCGGACAGATTTAAACTATGGCTACACCTTC.

As DNA, the CDR3 is TGCGCCAGCAGCGACGGACACATCACAGATACGCAGTATTTT. Protein product: CASSDGHITDTQYF. V is TRBV5-1 and J is TRBJ2-3; a weak D match, TRBD1 (5 bases). This CDR3 contains 14 residues. CDR1 is SGHRS, CDR2 YFSETQ, per germline. The V end was cut by 4 bases, the J end by 2 bases, with 11 bases between.

The chain is built from TRBV24-1 and TRBJ2-3; 7 bases agree with TRBD1. Germline CDR1 KGHDR, CDR2 SFDVKD. The CDR3 consists of 13 residues. V was clipped by 9 bases and J by 4 bases; unmatched bases: 6. For the CDR3, the DNA is TGTGCCACCGAAAGTACAGGGGCAGATACGCAGTATTTT. Its translation: CATESTGADTQYF.

The chain recombines TRBV4-1 with TRBJ2-7; TRBD2 matches 7 bases. The CDR3 is 15 amino acids. J lost 3 bases, V lost 4 bases, and 9 bases had no gene match. CDR1 and CDR2 from the germline V gene are MGHRA and YSYEKL. The chain's CDR3 is CASSPGGFEVYEQYF. CDR3 nucleotide sequence: TGCGCCAGCAGCCCCGGGGGGTTTGAGGTCTACGAGCAGTACTTC.

The chain links TRBV7-2 to TRBJ2-2, with 10 bases fitting TRBD2. The germline gives CDR1 SGHTA, CDR2 FQGNSA. The CDR3 runs to 16 residues. The ends lost 6 bases at V and 5 bases at J; junction bases unmatched: 9. The CDR3 sequence: CASRLSGGADTGELFF. The DNA for the CDR3 is TGTGCCAGCAGGCTCAGCGGGGGGGCCGATACCGGGGAGCTGTTTTTT.

This clone was counted a single time. This chain uses TRBV5-1 with TRBJ2-1; the match to TRBD2 covers 9 bases. CDR1 is SGHRS, CDR2 YFSETQ, per germline. V lost 0 bases and J lost 10; bases outside the gene matches: 8. The CDR3 runs 15 residues. CDR3 sequence reads: CASSLVSSGTEEQFF. The CDR3 coding sequence is TGCGCCAGCAGCTTGGTGTCTAGCGGGACGGAGGAGCAGTTCTTC.

This clone was detected only a few times. This rearrangement joins TRBV5-6 to TRBJ1-5, with 7 bases aligning to TRBD1. Germline values: CDR1 SGHDT, CDR2 YYEEEE. CDR3 length: 13 amino acids. Losses at the gene ends were 0 bases for V and 6 bases for J; bases not matched to a gene: 0. This CDR3 reads CASSLDRGQPQHF. The CDR3 DNA reads as TGTGCCAGCAGCTTGGACAGGGGTCAGCCCCAGCATTTT.

The V call is TRBV29-1, the J call TRBJ1-1; 7 nucleotides match TRBD1. The J segment lost 0 bases and the V segment lost 6 bases, leaving 7 bases of the junction unmatched. Germline values: CDR1 SQVTM, CDR2 ANQGSEA. This CDR3 comprises 14 residues. CDR3 region: CSVTGQYMNTEAFF. The DNA of the CDR3 is TGCAGCGTGACGGGACAGTACATGAACACTGAAGCTTTCTTT.

This rearrangement joins TRBV5-4 to TRBJ2-2, with 10 positions matching TRBD1. Trimming took 1 base from V and 5 from J; bases not matched to a gene: 2. The CDR3 loop spans 15 amino acids. Germline V gene data show CDR1 as SGHNT and CDR2 as YYREEE (reference sequence). The chain's CDR3 is CASSLQGQGTGELFF. The CDR3 DNA is TGTGCCAGCAGCTTGCAGGGACAGGGGACCGGGGAGCTGTTTTTT. Full variable domain (missing parts from reference TRBV5-4 and TRBJ2-2): ETGVTQSPTHLIKTRGQQVTLRCSSQSGHNTVSWYQQALGQGPQFIFQYYREEENGRGNFPPRFSGLQFPNYSSELNVNALELDDSALYLCASSLQGQGTGELFFGEGSRLTVL.

The chain links TRBV5-4 to TRBJ2-4; 8 bases match TRBD2. V gave up 6 bases and J gave up 5 bases; unmatched junction bases: 4. CDR1 and CDR2 from the germline V gene are SGHNT and YYREEE (reference sequence). The CDR3 length is 13 residues. The CDR3 is CASNSGGENIQYF. The CDR3 bases are TGTGCCAGCAACTCGGGGGGGGAAAACATTCAGTACTTC.

The V gene is TRBV5-1, the J gene TRBJ2-7; 7 bases line up with TRBD2. This CDR3 has 14 residues. V shed 3 bases and J 5 bases; nucleotides not matched to a gene: 8. CDR1 is SGHRS, CDR2 YFSETQ, per germline. The CDR3 reads CASSSGGLAHEQYF. The CDR3 DNA sequence: TGCGCCAGCAGCTCGGGAGGCCTTGCCCACGAGCAGTACTTC.

V and J are TRBV21-1 and TRBJ1-2; the D call in the table, TRBD1, was not verified against the DNA. TRBV21-1 is classified as a pseudogene. The CDR3 has 17 residues. Here the CDR3 reads CASSKVSGGPVFYGYTF. In DNA form, the CDR3 reads TGTGCCAGCAGCAAGGTGTCAGGGGGCCCCGTCTTCTATGGCTACACCTTC.

The CDR3 sequence: CASSRPGEKLFF. Here the CDR3 DNA reads TGTGCCAGCAGCCGGCCGGGTGAAAAACTGTTTTTT. This chain connects TRBV6-5 to TRBJ1-4; no firm D call. The V gene's germline CDR1 is MNHEY and CDR2 SVGAGI. This CDR3 spans 12 amino acids. V was pared by 6 bases and J by 7 bases, with 9 bases between.

This sequence joins TRBV4-2 and TRBJ1-5; no reliable D call. CDR3 length equals 15 residues. V gave up 2 bases and J gave up 4 bases, with 12 bases separating them. Looked up from germline, CDR1 is LGHNA and CDR2 is YNFKEQ. The CDR3 is CASSQLQDKNQPQHF. In DNA, the CDR3 is TGTGCCAGCAGCCAATTGCAGGATAAAAATCAGCCCCAGCATTTT.

The chain carries TRBV18 and TRBJ1-4, with D uncertain. The CDR3 loop spans 13 amino acids. The V gene lost 6 bases and the J gene lost 7 bases, with 12 bases spanning the gap. The germline V gene encodes CDR1 KGHSH and CDR2 LQKENI. For the CDR3, the DNA is TGTGCCAGCTCGCGGGAAGCAAGTGAAAAACTGTTTTTT. This codes for CASSREASEKLFF. Based on the CDR3 plus reference TRBV18 and TRBJ1-4, the full variable domain is NAGVMQNPRHLVRRRGQEARLRCSPMKGHSHVYWYRQLPEEGLKFMVYLQKENIIDESGMPKERFSAEFPKEGPSILRIQQVVRGDSAAYFCASSREASEKLFFGSGTQLSVL.

The chain joins TRBV7-8 to TRBJ1-6, with 8 nucleotides matching TRBD1. Germline trimming cut 5 bases from V and 8 bases from J; bases unmatched to any gene: 14. Germline V gives CDR1 SGHVS, CDR2 FQNEAQ. The CDR3 extends over 17 amino acids. The CDR3 nucleotides read TGTGCCAGCAGCCCGAACCGGACAGGGCGATTCCATTCACCCCTCCACTTT. Translation gives CASSPNRTGRFHSPLHF.

This sequence joins TRBV19 and TRBJ2-4; maybe TRBD1 (5 bases). Per germline, CDR1 LNHDA and CDR2 SQIVND (reference sequence). This CDR3 has 15 residues. The V end was cut by 5 bases, the J end by 9 bases, with 20 bases between. CDR3 bases: TGTGCCAGTAGTCCCGGCCTTCAGGGATTGAGCATTCAGTACTTC. This translates into CASSPGLQGLSIQYF.

This clone was counted once. The chain combines TRBV24-1 with TRBJ1-1; D is perhaps TRBD1 (5 bases). Trimming pared 7 bases from V and 11 bases from J, leaving 16 bases between. From germline, CDR1 is KGHDR and CDR2 SFDVKD. The CDR3 consists of 12 residues. The CDR3 region is CATSSQGLRAFF. Here the CDR3 DNA reads TGTGCCACCAGCAGCCAGGGCCTACGGGCTTTCTTT.

The chain has TRBV30 and TRBJ1-6, with 7 bases identical to TRBD1. CDR1 and CDR2 (germline): GTSNPN, SVGIG (reference sequence). Trimming cost V 3 bases and J 8 bases; bases outside gene matches: 4. CDR3 length: 13 residues. CDR3 coding DNA: TGTGCCTGGAGCCCGGGACAGCATTCACCCCTCCACTTT. Amino acids: CAWSPGQHSPLHF.

The V call is TRBV29-1, the J call TRBJ1-1; D unclear. Between the trimmed V and J ends, which lost 5 bases and 0 bases, there was a span of 7 bases. Germline lookup yields CDR1 SQVTM and CDR2 ANQGSEA. This CDR3 is 12 amino acids long. The CDR3 DNA sequence: TGCAGCGTTAAAGCAATGAACACTGAAGCTTTCTTT. Its protein is CSVKAMNTEAFF.

The chain uses TRBV6-2 or TRBV6-3 and TRBJ1-5; 9 nucleotides agree with TRBD1. CDR3 length equals 18 residues. V lost 2 bases and J lost 3; bases outside the gene matches: 11. Germline V CDR1 and CDR2: MNHEY, SVGEGT. This chain's CDR3 is CASSYPTGGKRDNQPQHF. The CDR3 coding sequence is TGTGCCAGCAGTTACCCGACAGGGGGTAAGAGGGACAATCAGCCCCAGCATTTT.

This chain uses TRBV5-4 with TRBJ1-1; D may be TRBD1 (6 bases). Trimming pared 3 bases from V and 5 bases from J, leaving 14 bases between. The CDR3 spans 14 residues. The V gene's germline CDR1 is SGHNT and CDR2 YYREEE (reference sequence). The CDR3: CASSYGGPGTEAFF. CDR3 nucleotides: TGTGCCAGCAGCTATGGGGGCCCCGGGACTGAAGCTTTCTTT.

V is TRBV6-5 and J is TRBJ2-3, with TRBD2 identical over 11 bases. Germline-derived CDR1 and CDR2 are MNHEY and SVGAGI. After removal of 8 bases from V and 6 bases from J, the junction contained 10 bases not matched to a gene. The CDR3 has 15 residues. The CDR3 DNA reads TGTGCCAGCGCCGCCTTAGCGGGAGGGCCGGATACGCAGTATTTT. Its protein is CASAALAGGPDTQYF.